Listed here are 29 T cell receptor beta chains from one sample, sequenced in a study of prognosis after radiotherapy for stage I lung cancer. Using two-round multiplex PCR, the authors amplified TCR beta CDR3 from genomic DNA. The first PCR round targeted every TRBV and TRBJ gene with specific primers. One entry per CDR3 protein results from TCRdb running MiXCR on the multiplex PCR reads. This sample has approximately 25,000 distinct CDR3 sequences; about 41% occur once, and the top ten carry about 32%. Sample: PBMCs, taken before or after stereotactic body radiation therapy (not recorded which). All receptors come from a donor aged 50 or older with non-small cell lung cancer.

V usage is TRBV6-2 or TRBV6-3 and J usage is TRBJ2-1, with TRBD2 matching over 10 bases. The V gene end was trimmed by 2 bases and the J gene end by 6 bases; junction bases not matched to a gene: 10. The CDR3 length is 17 residues. Germline loops: CDR1 MNHEY, CDR2 SVGEGT. CDR3 nucleotides: TGTGCCAGCAGTTACCCCCCCTCTAGCGGGAGTTTCAATGAGCAGTTCTTC. This gives the protein CASSYPPSSGSFNEQFF.

This clonotype was counted between two and nine times. This may come from a read error, since a much larger clone is one base off. V gene TRBV6-2 or TRBV6-3 combines with J gene TRBJ2-3; 9 bases agree with TRBD1. CDR3 length: 16 amino acids. The germline CDR1 and CDR2 sequences are MNHEY and SVGEGT. The CDR3 nucleotides are TGTGCCGGCAGTGGGGGACAGGGCCTTGGCACAGATACGCAGTATTTT. This sequence encodes CAGSGGQGLGTDTQYF.

The rearrangement uses TRBV19 and TRBJ1-5; 8 nucleotides align to TRBD1. Germline trimming cut 5 bases from V and 11 bases from J; bases unmatched to any gene: 11. Per germline, CDR1 LNHDA and CDR2 SQIVND (reference sequence). The CDR3 has 14 residues. The CDR3 is CASSPGDRFGAQHF. The DNA for the CDR3 is TGTGCCAGTAGTCCCGGGGACAGGTTTGGAGCCCAGCATTTT.

Note on this clonotype: Being one base from a much bigger clone, this may be a read error. The chain is built from TRBV5-1 and TRBJ2-6, with D possibly matching TRBD1 (5 bases). Germline V lookup: CDR1 SGHRS, CDR2 YFSETQ. The ends were cut back, 4 bases at V and 0 bases at J, with 14 bases in the middle. The CDR3 contains 17 residues. The CDR3 here is CASSPGHGYSGANVLTF. As DNA, the CDR3 is TGCGCCAGCAGCCCAGGACATGGTTACTCTGGGGCCAACGTCCTGACTTTC.

This clonotype came up many times. The rearrangement uses TRBV2 and TRBJ2-1, with 9 bases aligning to TRBD2. Germline V lookup: CDR1 SNHLY, CDR2 FYNNEI. V lost 11 bases and J lost 5; bases outside the gene matches: 7. The CDR3 consists of 13 residues. As DNA, the CDR3 is TGTGCCGGCGGGAGGGGGCGAAACAATGAGCAGTTCTTC. Its translation: CAGGRGRNNEQFF.

Concerning this clonotype itself: A much larger clone differs from this one at a single base, so this may be a read error. V gene TRBV2 combines with J gene TRBJ1-4; D is uncertain. The ends were cut back, 6 bases at V and 6 bases at J, with 14 bases in the middle. The germline V gene has CDR1 SNHLY and CDR2 FYNNEI. This CDR3 contains 14 residues. Written as DNA, the CDR3 is TGTGCCAGCAGCCCGACGGAGAGGGATGAAAAACTGTTTTTT. It codes for CASSPTERDEKLFF.

The chain employs TRBV20-1 and TRBJ1-5; tentative D call: TRBD1 (5 bases). The CDR3 length is 15 residues. The V gene lost 5 bases and the J gene lost 7 bases, with 21 bases spanning the gap. The V gene's germline CDR1 is DFQATT and CDR2 SNEGSKA (reference sequence). The CDR3 DNA reads TGCAGTGCTTCCTCCCAGGGTGCTGTAAGCCAGCCCCAGCATTTT. This translates into CSASSQGAVSQPQHF.

V usage is TRBV15 and J usage is TRBJ2-7; 7 nucleotides align to TRBD1. V lost 1 base, J lost 3 bases, and 6 bases stayed unmatched. The CDR3 is 15 residues long. Germline assignment: CDR1 LNHNV and CDR2 YYDKDF (reference sequence). DNA of the CDR3: TGTGCCACCAGCAGAGGACAGGGCCCCTACTACGAGCAGTACTTC. Translated, it gives CATSRGQGPYYEQYF.

V usage is TRBV29-1 and J usage is TRBJ2-1; TRBD2 agrees at 16 bases. V shed 1 base, J shed 4 bases, and the junction held 4 bases outside the gene matches. The CDR3 totals 17 residues. Germline CDR1 and CDR2: SQVTM and ANQGSEA. CDR3 amino acids: CSVEGGTSGRAYNEQFF. The CDR3 nucleotides are TGCAGCGTTGAAGGCGGGACTAGCGGGAGGGCATACAATGAGCAGTTCTTC.

CDR3 DNA sequence: TGTGCCAGCAGCCGCGGCTCAGGGTCAGCTTTGTATGGCTACACCTTC. It codes for CASSRGSGSALYGYTF. The chain combines TRBV11-2 with TRBJ1-2; possible D gene TRBD1, 5 bases. This CDR3 has 16 amino acids. Germline values: CDR1 SGHAT, CDR2 FQNNGV. Trimming shortened V by 5 bases and J by 5 bases, and 21 bases separated the two germline ends.

This clonotype has at least ten counts. This chain connects TRBV6-1 to TRBJ2-4, with 7 bases aligning to TRBD1. CDR3 length: 16 amino acids. J gave up 6 bases and V 6 bases, and 14 bases lay outside the gene matches. Germline assignment: CDR1 MNHNS and CDR2 SASEGT. The CDR3: CASRGRVTGSGNIQYF. Here the CDR3 DNA reads TGTGCCAGCAGGGGTAGGGTGACAGGGAGCGGAAACATTCAGTACTTC.

The chain employs TRBV7-8 and TRBJ1-2; D is unclear. V shed 6 bases and J shed 4 bases, with 15 bases lying between them. The CDR3 loop spans 14 amino acids. Germline V lookup: CDR1 SGHVS, CDR2 FQNEAQ. The CDR3 DNA is TGTGCCAGCAGTGAAGCTCCCCGGGGCTATGGCTACACCTTC. Encoded protein: CASSEAPRGYGYTF. Full variable domain (rest looked up from reference TRBV7-8 and TRBJ1-2): GAGVSQSPRYKVAKRGQDVALRCDPISGHVSLFWYQQALGQGPEFLTYFQNEAQLDKSGLPSDRFFAERPEGSVSTLKIQRTQQEDSAVYLCASSEAPRGYGYTFGSGTRLTVV.

On this clonotype itself: This is likely an artifact of a read error, given a far larger clone one base away. The V call is TRBV6-2 or TRBV6-3, the J call TRBJ1-1, with no clear D. This CDR3 contains 13 residues. Deletions cut 3 bases from V and 0 bases from J, with 5 bases between. Germline V CDR1 and CDR2: MNHEY, SVGEGT. The CDR3 region is CASSYIVNTEAFF. The DNA for the CDR3 is TGTGCCAGCAGTTATATCGTGAACACTGAAGCTTTCTTT.

This clonotype occurred many times. The chain links TRBV20-1 to TRBJ1-6; D not certain. Trimming left V 0 bases short and J 4 bases short, with 13 bases between. Germline V gives CDR1 DFQATT, CDR2 SNEGSKA (reference sequence). This CDR3 region has 16 residues. The DNA for the CDR3 is TGCAGTGCTAGAGATCCGGCAGAGCTTTATAATTCACCCCTCCACTTT. This codes for CSARDPAELYNSPLHF.

This clonotype was seen ten or more times. The chain combines TRBV18 with TRBJ2-3, with D tentatively TRBD2 (6 bases). Deletions cut 3 bases from V and 4 bases from J, with 20 bases between. The CDR3 runs 17 residues. The germline V gene encodes CDR1 KGHSH and CDR2 LQKENI. CDR3 DNA: TGTGCCAGCTCACCGAGCCGCCAGGGACTCCACTCAGATACGCAGTATTTT. Translating gives CASSPSRQGLHSDTQYF.

Comment on this clonotype: A far larger clone lies a single base away; this is likely a read error. This chain uses TRBV6-8 with TRBJ2-7; 9 positions agree with TRBD2. CDR3 length: 14 residues. Germline CDR1 MNHGY, CDR2 SAAAGT. In DNA, the CDR3 is TGTGCCAGCAGTTACCCCGCCCGGACTAGCGAGAAGTACTTC. Encoded protein: CASSYPARTSEKYF.

Only one count was recorded for this clonotype. A far larger clone is a single base away, which makes a read error likely. J is TRBJ2-5 and V is TRBV7-2, with TRBD1 identical over 8 bases. The CDR3 loop spans 15 amino acids. Germline V lookup: CDR1 SGHTA, CDR2 FQGNSA. CDR3 sequence (DNA): TGTGCCAGCACCCCCTTGGACAGGGATCAAGAGACCCAGCACTTC. Its protein product is CASTPLDRDQETQHF.

A note on this clonotype: A much larger clone differs from this one at a single base, so this may be a read error. V gene TRBV10-3 combines with J gene TRBJ2-2; TRBD2 matches at 9 bases. Germline CDR1 and CDR2: ENHRY and SYGVKD. The CDR3 length is 15 residues. V was pared by 5 bases and J by 3 bases, with 4 bases of the junction left unmatched. The CDR3 bases are TGTGCCATCAGTATACTAGCGGGCGACACCGGGGAGCTGTTTTTT. This sequence encodes CAISILAGDTGELFF.

This clonotype has a handful of counts. V gene TRBV7-8 combines with J gene TRBJ1-4, with 7 positions matching TRBD1. The CDR3 is 14 residues long. The V gene end was trimmed by 5 bases and the J gene end by 4 bases; junction bases not matched to a gene: 4. Per germline, CDR1 SGHVS and CDR2 FQNEAQ. The CDR3 protein is CASSEGQINEKLFF. The CDR3 DNA is TGTGCCAGCAGCGAGGGACAGATTAATGAAAAACTGTTTTTT.

Points on this clonotype: Since a far larger clone is one base different, this is likely a read error. The J gene is TRBJ1-5, the V gene TRBV6-2 or TRBV6-3; D call uncertain. Per germline, CDR1 MNHEY and CDR2 SVGEGT. The CDR3 covers 13 residues. V lost 2 bases and J 6 bases, leaving 8 bases between the germline ends. CDR3 protein: CASSYTWGQPQHF. As DNA, the CDR3 is TGTGCCAGCAGTTACACATGGGGTCAGCCCCAGCATTTT.

Remarks on this clonotype: At one end, the junction sequence differs from germline, possibly due to a read error. The chain recombines TRBV6-1 with TRBJ2-1; 12 bases are a match to TRBD1. CDR1 and CDR2 from the germline V gene are MNHNS and SASEGT. The CDR3 spans 14 residues. Here the CDR3 reads CASSRDRGRYEQFF. The CDR3 coding sequence is TGCGCCAGCTCTCGGGACAGGGGGCGGTATGAGCAGTTCTTC.

As regards this clonotype: Compared with germline, one end of the junction differs, possibly owing to a read error. CDR3 nucleotides: TGTGCCAGCATCCCGGAAGGGGGGGGGCCCGGGGCCAACTTCCTGACTTTC. The encoded protein is CASIPEGGGPGANFLTF. This chain links TRBV6-2 or TRBV6-3 with TRBJ2-6; maybe TRBD2 (7 bases). The CDR3 contains 17 residues. Germline-derived CDR1 and CDR2 are MNHEY and SVGEGT.

The rearrangement links TRBV18 to TRBJ2-1; 10 bases map to TRBD2. Looked up from germline, CDR1 is KGHSH and CDR2 is LQKENI. With V trimmed by 5 bases and J by 0 bases, 13 bases remained unmatched. The CDR3 runs 19 residues. Here the CDR3 reads CASSTLPTSGPSSYNEQFF. CDR3 coding DNA: TGTGCCAGCTCAACCCTCCCGACTAGCGGGCCAAGCTCCTACAATGAGCAGTTCTTC.

The V gene is TRBV10-3, the J gene TRBJ2-7; the D is unclear. Trimming pared 0 bases from V and 5 bases from J, leaving 5 bases between. CDR1 is ENHRY and CDR2 is SYGVKD in the germline V gene. The CDR3 is 12 amino acids. The CDR3 nucleotides read TGTGCCATCAGTGAGTCAACAGACGAGCAGTACTTC. It specifies CAISESTDEQYF.

This clonotype was observed a handful of times. This likely comes from a read error, as the CDR3 has no conserved phenylalanine or tryptophan at its end. This rearrangement joins TRBV11-2 to TRBJ2-7; a possible D gene is TRBD1 (6 bases). Germline lookup yields CDR1 SGHAT and CDR2 FQNNGV. The ends were cut back, 6 bases at V and 7 bases at J, with 25 bases in the middle. This CDR3 comprises 16 residues. Here the CDR3 reads CASRTGGGPTSGEQYL. The CDR3 nucleotides are TGTGCCAGCAGAACTGGGGGCGGGCCCACTTCTGGGGAGCAGTACCTC.

The table lists this clonotype with many counts. This sequence joins TRBV9 and TRBJ1-1; TRBD1 might be the D (5 bases). The ends were cut back, 4 bases at V and 0 bases at J, with 10 bases in the middle. Per the germline V gene, CDR1 is SGDLS and CDR2 is YYNGEE. CDR3 length equals 14 residues. In DNA, the CDR3 is TGTGCCAGCAGCTCGGGGGGGATGAACACTGAAGCTTTCTTT. Amino acids: CASSSGGMNTEAFF.

This clonotype appeared many times. The chain uses TRBV12-3 or TRBV12-4 and TRBJ1-1, with D maybe TRBD1 (5 bases). Trimming removed 10 bases at V and 3 bases at J, with 9 bases between. The CDR3 extends over 11 amino acids. CDR3 loop: CATAGDTEAFF. The DNA for the CDR3 is TGTGCCACCGCGGGGGACACTGAAGCTTTCTTT.

CDR3 sequence: CASSSTSGASVSKAGELFF. The CDR3 nucleotides read TGTGCCAGCAGTTCGACCTCCGGGGCTAGCGTTAGTAAGGCCGGGGAGCTGTTTTTT. This chain uses TRBV7-2 with TRBJ2-2, with D perhaps TRBD2 (6 bases). CDR3 length equals 19 residues. V lost 6 bases, J lost 6 bases, and 29 bases lay in between. CDR1 SGHTA and CDR2 FQGNSA come from the germline V gene.

With regard to this clonotype: A much bigger clone sits one base away, suggesting this may be a read error. The chain recombines TRBV6-5 with TRBJ1-1, with 11 nucleotides matching TRBD1. The V gene's germline CDR1 is MNHEY and CDR2 SVGAGI. The CDR3 spans 15 residues. In nucleotides, the CDR3 is TGTGCCAGCAGCTACCGGGACAGGGGGAACAATGAAGCTTTCTTT. Its protein is CASSYRDRGNNEAFF.